Listed here are 26 T cell receptor beta chains from one sample, sequenced in a study of PD-L1 blockade in urothelial cancer. Regarding time point: pretreatment peripheral blood. Only in-frame clones appear in the TCRdb table, and some are missing; sequencing was by immunoSEQ multiplex PCR. The repertoire holds around 130,000 clones, less than 85% seen once, with roughly 3.5% in the top ten. The specimen comprised PBMCs, sampled around atezolizumab (anti-PD-L1) treatment. These receptors all come from a man aged 45 to 65 with urothelial cancer.

The V and J genes are TRBV5-8 and TRBJ2-3, with D perhaps matching TRBD2 (5 bases). Germline CDR1 is SGHTS and CDR2 is YDEGEE. CDR3 length equals 16 residues. V lost 0 bases, J lost 0 bases, and 11 bases lay in between. CDR3 sequence: CASSLVAGTSTDTQYF. The CDR3 region has the DNA TGTGCCAGCAGCTTGGTGGCGGGCACTAGCACAGATACGCAGTATTTT. Combining the CDR3 with reference TRBV5-8 and TRBJ2-3 gives the whole variable domain EAGVTQSPTHLIKTRGQQATLRCSPISGHTSVYWYQQALGLGLQFLLWYDEGEERNRGNFPPRFSGRQFPNYSSELNVNALELEDSALYLCASSLVAGTSTDTQYFGPGTRLTVL.

V usage is TRBV10-3 and J usage is TRBJ2-3; a weak D match, TRBD2 (6 bases). The germline V gene has CDR1 ENHRY and CDR2 SYGVKD. The V end was cut by 5 bases, the J end by 2 bases, with 29 bases between. This CDR3 is 20 amino acids long. CDR3 protein: CAISKGRLALLGDSTDTQYF. The CDR3, as DNA: TGTGCCATCAGTAAAGGCCGCCTAGCGCTTTTGGGAGACTCCACAGATACGCAGTATTTT.

V usage is TRBV5-8 and J usage is TRBJ2-3, with 11 bases aligning to TRBD2. The CDR3 has 18 amino acids. Germline CDR1 and CDR2: SGHTS and YDEGEE. With V trimmed by 6 bases and J by 2 bases, 14 bases remained unmatched. CDR3 amino acids: CASKGLAGFTVNTDTQYF. In nucleotides, the CDR3 is TGTGCCAGCAAAGGACTAGCGGGTTTTACGGTAAACACAGATACGCAGTATTTT.

V gene TRBV6-5 combines with J gene TRBJ2-1; 7 nucleotides agree with TRBD2. Germline V CDR1 and CDR2: MNHEY, SVGAGI. The J segment lost 0 bases and the V segment lost 8 bases, leaving 1 base of the junction unmatched. CDR3 length equals 13 residues. CDR3: CASGGDSYNEQFF. CDR3 coding DNA: TGTGCCAGCGGGGGGGACTCCTACAATGAGCAGTTCTTC.

The chain joins TRBV7-3 to TRBJ2-2; 12 bases align to TRBD1. This CDR3 comprises 16 residues. The V gene end was trimmed by 0 bases and the J gene end by 7 bases; junction bases not matched to a gene: 3. The V gene's germline CDR1 is SGHTA and CDR2 FQGTGA. The DNA for the CDR3 is TGTGCCAGCAGCTTAACCGGGGACAGGGGGCGCGGGGAGCTGTTTTTT. Protein product: CASSLTGDRGRGELFF. Full variable domain (rest looked up from reference TRBV7-3 and TRBJ2-2): GAGVSQTPSNKVTEKGKYVELRCDPISGHTALYWYRQSLGQGPEFLIYFQGTGAADDSGLPNDRFFAVRPEGSVSTLKIQRTERGDSAVYLCASSLTGDRGRGELFFGEGSRLTVL.

This chain uses TRBV6-1 with TRBJ1-1; tentative D call: TRBD1 (5 bases). The CDR3 spans 13 residues. V shed 10 bases and J shed 0 bases, with 12 bases lying between them. Germline V gene lookup returns CDR1 MNHNS and CDR2 SASEGT. The CDR3 loop reads CANSGSMNTEAFF. The CDR3 region has the DNA TGTGCCAACTCAGGGTCCATGAACACTGAAGCTTTCTTT.

The rearrangement links TRBV27 to TRBJ1-6, with D possibly being TRBD1 (6 bases). Trimming cost V 7 bases and J 4 bases, with 14 bases left between them. Per germline, CDR1 MNHEY and CDR2 SMNVEV (reference sequence). The CDR3 is 15 amino acids. The CDR3 DNA is TGTGCCAGCATGAGCGGAGGACAGTATAATTCACCCCTCCACTTT. Residues: CASMSGGQYNSPLHF.

V is TRBV6-5 and J is TRBJ1-6; TRBD1 is a possible D gene (6 bases). Germline CDR1 is MNHEY and CDR2 is SVGAGI. The CDR3 covers 14 residues. V was cut by 5 bases and J by 10 bases, with 15 bases left in between. The chain's CDR3 is CASSRGGGPSPLHF. CDR3 DNA sequence: TGTGCCAGCAGTAGGGGCGGGGGCCCATCACCCCTCCACTTT.

The rearrangement uses TRBV7-2 and TRBJ1-6, with 10 bases identical to TRBD1. CDR1 and CDR2 from the germline V gene are SGHTA and FQGNSA. V dropped 5 bases and J dropped 10; count of bases not matched to a gene: 11. CDR3 length: 16 amino acids. The CDR3 sequence: CASSPQVTGGWSPLHF. The CDR3 coding sequence is TGTGCCAGCAGCCCCCAAGTGACAGGGGGCTGGTCACCCCTCCACTTT.

The chain employs TRBV7-2 and TRBJ2-3; TRBD1 aligns across 7 bases. Germline-derived CDR1 and CDR2 are SGHTA and FQGNSA. CDR3 size: 13 residues. Trimming cost V 5 bases and J 9 bases; bases outside gene matches: 8. The CDR3 DNA follows: TGTGCCAGCAGCAAATTACAGGGGAAGACGCAGTATTTT. Protein: CASSKLQGKTQYF.

This sequence joins TRBV18 and TRBJ2-3; the D is unclear. The CDR3 has 15 residues. V lost 6 bases to trimming and J lost 1 base, with 14 bases between them. Germline V gives CDR1 KGHSH, CDR2 LQKENI. DNA for the CDR3: TGTGCCAGCTCCCAGAGCAGCGTCGGCACAGATACGCAGTATTTT. It yields the protein CASSQSSVGTDTQYF.

The gene calls are TRBV27 and TRBJ1-1, with TRBD1 identical over 9 bases. Trimming took 6 bases from V and 6 from J; bases not matched to a gene: 11. The CDR3 spans 15 residues. Germline assignment: CDR1 MNHEY and CDR2 SMNVEV (reference sequence). The CDR3 spells CASRAGTGRLAEAFF. The CDR3 DNA is TGTGCCAGCAGGGCCGGGACAGGGAGGCTCGCTGAAGCTTTCTTT.

The J gene is TRBJ2-3, the V gene TRBV27; 7 bases map to TRBD2. Unmatched junction bases numbered 12, after V lost 0 bases and J lost 0 bases. The CDR3 runs to 19 residues. The germline V gene encodes CDR1 MNHEY and CDR2 SMNVEV (reference sequence). As DNA, the CDR3 is TGTGCCAGCAGTTTATCCCCCCCGCGGGGTAGCGGGAGCACAGATACGCAGTATTTT. Residues: CASSLSPPRGSGSTDTQYF.

V usage is TRBV6-1 and J usage is TRBJ2-4; TRBD2 matches 12 bases. V lost 2 bases to trimming and J lost 11 bases; unmatched junction nucleotides: 10. CDR3 length: 16 amino acids. Germline CDR1 MNHNS, CDR2 SASEGT. CDR3 DNA sequence: TGTGCCAGCAGTGAAAAACTAGCGGGAGGATTAGCGGTTCAGTACTTC. Translated: CASSEKLAGGLAVQYF.

The rearrangement links TRBV5-1 to TRBJ2-3, with D tentatively TRBD2 (5 bases). Trimming removed 4 bases from V and 2 bases from J, with 14 bases in between. This CDR3 region has 15 residues. CDR1 and CDR2 from the germline V gene are SGHRS and YFSETQ. Here the CDR3 DNA reads TGCGCCAGCAGCGGACGGACTGATTCCACAGATACGCAGTATTTT. Protein: CASSGRTDSTDTQYF.

The rearrangement links TRBV21-1 to TRBJ2-7; the table calls TRBD2, which could not be checked here. TRBV21-1 is assigned pseudogene status. This CDR3 has 13 amino acids. CDR3 loop: CASSREPRVKQYF. DNA for the CDR3: TGTGCCAGCAGCCGGGAGCCGAGAGTCAAGCAGTACTTC.

The CDR3 DNA follows: TGTGCCAGCAGAACTGTTTACGGGAGGGACAATGAGCAGTTCTTC. Translating it yields CASRTVYGRDNEQFF. The chain couples TRBV7-2 to TRBJ2-1, with 8 bases identical to TRBD2. From germline, CDR1 is SGHTA and CDR2 FQGNSA. With 6 bases clipped from V and 5 bases from J, the junction kept 9 bases outside the gene matches. The CDR3 contains 15 residues.

This clone was seen more than once but under ten times. This chain joins TRBV7-2 and TRBJ2-1; 9 positions agree with TRBD2. This CDR3 has 14 amino acids. V dropped 6 bases and J dropped 4; count of bases not matched to a gene: 4. Germline CDR1 reads SGHTA; CDR2 reads FQGNSA. CDR3: CASRREGVYNEQFF. Here the CDR3 DNA reads TGTGCCAGCAGGCGGGAGGGGGTGTACAATGAGCAGTTCTTC.

The rearrangement joins TRBV6-5 to TRBJ1-6, with D possibly being TRBD1 (5 bases). CDR3 length: 15 residues. Germline V lookup: CDR1 MNHEY, CDR2 SVGAGI. The V gene lost 6 bases and the J gene lost 3 bases, with 12 bases spanning the gap. DNA for the CDR3: TGTGCCAGCAGCGCCCATCAGGGCTATAATTCACCCCTCCACTTT. It yields the protein CASSAHQGYNSPLHF.

The V and J genes are TRBV9 and TRBJ2-5; possible D gene TRBD1, 5 bases. The V end was cut by 0 bases, the J end by 5 bases, with 17 bases between. The CDR3 extends over 16 amino acids. From germline, CDR1 is SGDLS and CDR2 YYNGEE. This CDR3 is CASSVGSLGARETQYF. For the CDR3, the DNA is TGTGCCAGCAGCGTAGGGTCCCTAGGGGCTAGGGAGACCCAGTACTTC.

In its sample, this clone was seen a few times. The V call is TRBV7-6, the J call TRBJ1-3; D unresolved. V was shortened by 4 bases and J by 4 bases, with 8 bases between the two germline ends. CDR3 length: 13 residues. From germline, CDR1 is SGHVS and CDR2 FNYEAQ. For the CDR3, the DNA is TGTGCCAGCAGCTCGGGGTCCGGAAACACCATATATTTT. Amino acid sequence: CASSSGSGNTIYF.

The chain's CDR3 is CASSFPGLAGVYNEQFF. Written as DNA, the CDR3 is TGTGCCAGCAGTTTCCCTGGACTAGCGGGAGTCTACAATGAGCAGTTCTTC. This chain links TRBV27 with TRBJ2-1, with 13 bases aligning to TRBD2. The CDR3 extends over 17 amino acids. CDR1 and CDR2 (germline): MNHEY, SMNVEV (reference sequence). After removal of 3 bases from V and 3 bases from J, the junction contained 5 bases not matched to a gene.

The J gene is TRBJ1-5, the V gene TRBV4-2; 7 nucleotides line up with TRBD1. Trimming took 2 bases from V and 1 from J; bases not matched to a gene: 11. Germline CDR1 reads LGHNA; CDR2 reads YNFKEQ. This CDR3 is built from 18 residues. The CDR3 reads CASSQRPNRGVSNQPQHF. Here the CDR3 DNA reads TGTGCCAGCAGCCAACGTCCGAACAGGGGCGTAAGCAATCAGCCCCAGCATTTT.

The chain carries TRBV19 and TRBJ2-1; 7 bases are shared with TRBD1. This CDR3 region has 14 residues. The germline V gene encodes CDR1 LNHDA and CDR2 SQIVND (reference sequence). Unmatched junction bases numbered 4, after V lost 2 bases and J lost 6 bases. CDR3 residues: CASSIQGVVNEQFF. In DNA form, the CDR3 reads TGTGCCAGTAGTATACAGGGGGTGGTCAATGAGCAGTTCTTC.

The chain couples TRBV5-4 to TRBJ2-3, with 7 bases aligning to TRBD2. CDR3 size: 15 residues. With V trimmed by 2 bases and J by 2 bases, 5 bases remained unmatched. Germline CDR1 SGHNT, CDR2 YYREEE (reference sequence). The CDR3 coding sequence is TGTGCCAGCAGCTTTAGGCTAGCGGACACAGATACGCAGTATTTT. Its translation is CASSFRLADTDTQYF.

This clone is a singleton in its sample. V and J are TRBV19 and TRBJ1-1; D is uncertain. The CDR3 contains 13 residues. Germline lookup yields CDR1 LNHDA and CDR2 SQIVND (reference sequence). Trimming removed 4 bases from V and 5 bases from J, with 11 bases in between. The CDR3 nucleotides read TGTGCCAGTAGTAGACGGGGAGGAACTGAAGCTTTCTTT. This gives the protein CASSRRGGTEAFF.